This T cell receptor beta chain was observed in a study of T-cell reconstitution after alpha-beta-depleted transplantation in children. The TCRbeta library was prepared with unique molecular identifiers. TCRdb re-called the PCR reads with MiXCR, one entry per CDR3 protein. The profile shows about 980,000 distinct CDR3 sequences, about 29% of them singletons. Findings and limits, study-wide: About two months after transplant, alpha-beta T cells reportedly came from several hundred expanded graft clones.

This clonotype was counted between two and nine times. The antigen is unknown. CDR3 length: 14 residues. Germline V lookup: CDR1 LGHNA, CDR2 YSLEER. With V trimmed by 4 bases and J by 7 bases, 7 bases remained unmatched. The chain uses TRBV4-3 and TRBJ2-7; 10 bases line up with TRBD1. The receptor was isolated from a boy less than two years old who had a stem cell transplant for SCID, so the T cells may come from the graft donor. The sequencing used PBMCs, mostly from graft donor cells, collected 360 days after TCRalphabeta/CD19-depleted stem cell transplant. In nucleotides, the CDR3 is TGCGCCAGCAGCCCCGACAGGGGGCCTAGGGAGCAGTACTTC. It translates to CASSPDRGPREQYF.